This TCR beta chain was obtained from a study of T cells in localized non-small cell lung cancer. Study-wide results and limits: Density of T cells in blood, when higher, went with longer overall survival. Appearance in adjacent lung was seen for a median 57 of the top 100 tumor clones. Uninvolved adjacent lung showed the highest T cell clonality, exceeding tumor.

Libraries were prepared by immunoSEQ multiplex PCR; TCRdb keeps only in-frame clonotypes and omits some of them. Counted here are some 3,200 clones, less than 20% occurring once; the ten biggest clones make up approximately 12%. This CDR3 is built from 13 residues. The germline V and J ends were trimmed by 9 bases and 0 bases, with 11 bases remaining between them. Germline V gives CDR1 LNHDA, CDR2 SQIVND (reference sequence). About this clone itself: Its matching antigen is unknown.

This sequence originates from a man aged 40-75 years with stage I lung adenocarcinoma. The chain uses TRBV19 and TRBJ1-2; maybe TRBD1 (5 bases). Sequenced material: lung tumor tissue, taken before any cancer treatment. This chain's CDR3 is CASSRESNYGYTF. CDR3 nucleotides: TGTGCCAGCAGCAGGGAATCTAACTATGGCTACACCTTC.